The source of this TCR beta chain is a study of cytomegalovirus exposure and HLA in healthy donors. With regard to this clone: The antigen is not known.

Germline V gene sequence: CDR1 MNHEY, CDR2 SMNVEV (reference sequence). This CDR3 spans 17 amino acids. The V end was cut by 0 bases, the J end by 7 bases, with 18 bases between. Both 60 Vbeta primers and 13 Jbeta primers went into the PCR. Original processing methods: Around 11 million shared chains were among some 75 million unique TCR beta chains counted in a later analysis. Only in-frame clones appear in the TCRdb table, and some are missing; sequencing was by immunoSEQ multiplex PCR. That table is the source of V, J and clone size, and D and trimming were worked out from the DNA. The sample contains 170,000 or so clones, around 80% of which appear only once. The study, taken as a whole, reports: It was fewer than 200 TCR beta chains that were listed as cytomegalovirus-associated.

Material for sequencing was PBMCs. The TCR sequence derives from a woman aged 45 to 65 in good health and CMV-seropositive. V is TRBV27 and J is TRBJ1-4; D uncertain. DNA of the CDR3: TGTGCCAGCAGTTTATCGAACCCCACAAGAGGTGGTGAAAAACTGTTTTTT. Encoded protein: CASSLSNPTRGGEKLFF. The entire variable domain, with the rest obtained from reference TRBV27 and TRBJ1-4, is as follows: EAQVTQNPRYLITVTGKKLTVTCSQNMNHEYMSWYRQDPGLGLRQIYYSMNVEVTDKGDVPEGYKVSRKEKRNFPLILESPSPNQTSLYFCASSLSNPTRGGEKLFFGSGTQLSVL.